What follows describes a single TCR beta chain. What antigen it recognizes has not been identified. Base qualities are not at hand, and no much larger clone is one base apart. The sample is drawn from a study of response to subunit inactivated influenza vaccine (dated by TCRdb to 2017 to 2018). General notes on the study: The study used deep quantitative T cell receptor repertoire profiling to track responses to a trivalent subunit inactivated influenza vaccine.

The library was produced with RT-PCR. Sequencing used an Illumina HiSeq 2500. Starting from the raw public reads, TCRdb applied fastp trimming at Q25, assembled clones with MiXCR and retained in-frame beta chains. Rows matching on CDR3 protein sequence are summarized as one entry with the most common DNA and genes. The sample table records approximately 730,000 distinct CDR3 sequences; roughly 14% of these occur just once. The ten largest clones add up to around 6.5% of the sample. The germline V gene supplies CDR1 SQVTM and CDR2 ANQGSEA. V trim: 6 bases; J trim: 2 bases; unmatched bases: 4. Inclusive of the bounding cysteine and phenylalanine, the CDR3 is 12 residues long. Here the CDR3 DNA is all that survives: 36 bases in frame from base 1. The study at large found these results: According to the authors, only a limited number of new T cells may be recruited by each seasonal influenza vaccination.

The sequence is built from TRBV29-1 and TRBJ2-7, with 7 middle bases fitting TRBD1. The TCR originated in a man aged 45 to 65 who received an inactivated influenza vaccine. Donor details come from another sample of the same person, matched by shared clones. Sequences were derived from PBMCs from blood, sampled around two weeks before vaccination. The nucleotides read TGCAGCGTCCGGGACAGTACCTACGAGCAGTACTTC. The translation is CSVRDSTYEQYF.